This TCR beta chain came from a study of PD-1 blockade in classical Hodgkin lymphoma. Libraries were prepared by immunoSEQ multiplex PCR; TCRdb keeps only in-frame clonotypes and omits some of them. Counted here are 90,000 to 100,000 clones, 81% occurring once; the ten biggest clones make up around 17%. Of note for this clone: Its specificity is unknown.

Overall study results and limits: CD4+ TCR diversity climbed significantly by C4D1, unlike CD8+ TCR diversity.

All patients relapsed after autologous stem cell transplantation, and brentuximab vedotin exposure varied. Patients reached a best response of complete response, partial response or progressive disease. The CDR3 loop spans 11 amino acids. This specimen was peripheral blood mononuclear cells (PBMCs), taken before the second cycle of nivolumab. The rearrangement links TRBV12-2 to TRBJ1-5. TRBV12-2 is given as a pseudogene. The sequence came from a human donor with classical Hodgkin lymphoma. CDR3 in amino acids: CASRLRWTQHF. Written as DNA, the CDR3 is TGTGCAAGTCGCTTGAGATGGACCCAGCATTTT.